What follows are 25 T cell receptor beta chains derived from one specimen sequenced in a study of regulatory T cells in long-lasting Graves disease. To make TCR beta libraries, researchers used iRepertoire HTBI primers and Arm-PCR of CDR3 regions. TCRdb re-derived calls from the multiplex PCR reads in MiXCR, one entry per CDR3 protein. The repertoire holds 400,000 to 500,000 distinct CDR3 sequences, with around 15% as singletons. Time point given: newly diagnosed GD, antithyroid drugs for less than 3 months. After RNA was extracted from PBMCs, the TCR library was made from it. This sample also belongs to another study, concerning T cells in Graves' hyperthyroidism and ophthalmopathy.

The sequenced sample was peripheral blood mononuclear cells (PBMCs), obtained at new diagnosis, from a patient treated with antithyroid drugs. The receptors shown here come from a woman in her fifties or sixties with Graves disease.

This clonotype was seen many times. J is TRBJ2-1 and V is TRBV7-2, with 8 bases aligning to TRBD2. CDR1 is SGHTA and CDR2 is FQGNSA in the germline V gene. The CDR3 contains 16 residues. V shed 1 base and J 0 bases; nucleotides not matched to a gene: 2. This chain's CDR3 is CASSLGLAFSYNEQFF. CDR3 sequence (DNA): TGTGCCAGCAGCTTAGGACTAGCGTTCTCCTACAATGAGCAGTTCTTC.

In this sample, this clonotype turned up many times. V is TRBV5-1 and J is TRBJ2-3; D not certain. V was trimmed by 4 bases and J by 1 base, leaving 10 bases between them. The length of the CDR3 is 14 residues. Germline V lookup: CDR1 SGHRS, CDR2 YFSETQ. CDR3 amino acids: CASSHQTGTDTQYF. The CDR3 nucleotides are TGCGCCAGCAGCCATCAGACCGGCACAGATACGCAGTATTTT.

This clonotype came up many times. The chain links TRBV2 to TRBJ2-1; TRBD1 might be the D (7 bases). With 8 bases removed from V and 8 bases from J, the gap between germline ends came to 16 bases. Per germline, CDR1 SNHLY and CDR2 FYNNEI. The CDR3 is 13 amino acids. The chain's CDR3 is CASSIQGRYEQFF. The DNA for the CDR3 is TGTGCCAGCTCGATACAGGGGAGGTATGAGCAGTTCTTC. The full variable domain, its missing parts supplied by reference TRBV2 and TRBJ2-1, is EPEVTQTPSHQVTQMGQEVILRCVPISNHLYFYWYRQILGQKVEFLVSFYNNEISEKSEIFDDQFSVERPDGSNFTLKIRSTKLEDSAMYFCASSIQGRYEQFFGPGTRLTVL.

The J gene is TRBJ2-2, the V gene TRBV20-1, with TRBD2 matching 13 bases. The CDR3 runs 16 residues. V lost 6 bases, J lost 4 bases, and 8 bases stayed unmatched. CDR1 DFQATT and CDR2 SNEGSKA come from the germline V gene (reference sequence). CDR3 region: CSAQEGLAGPTGELFF. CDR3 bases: TGCAGTGCACAGGAGGGACTAGCGGGACCCACCGGGGAGCTGTTTTTT.

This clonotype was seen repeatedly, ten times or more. In DNA, the CDR3 is TGTGCCAGCAGTGGGGAGCGGCGAGGTCTGAAGGGAGAGCAGTTCTTC. This encodes CASSGERRGLKGEQFF. This sequence joins TRBV2 and TRBJ2-1; weak D call: TRBD2 (5 bases). Trimming removed 4 bases at V and 10 bases at J, with 23 bases between. The germline CDR1 and CDR2 sequences are SNHLY and FYNNEI. The CDR3 loop spans 16 amino acids.

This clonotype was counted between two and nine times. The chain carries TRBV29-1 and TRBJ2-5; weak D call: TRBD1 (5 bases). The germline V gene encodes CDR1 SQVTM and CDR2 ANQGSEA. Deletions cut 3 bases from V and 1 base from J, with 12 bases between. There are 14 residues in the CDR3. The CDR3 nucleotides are TGCAGCGTTGACGTGACAGCGTTCCAAGAGACCCAGTACTTC. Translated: CSVDVTAFQETQYF.

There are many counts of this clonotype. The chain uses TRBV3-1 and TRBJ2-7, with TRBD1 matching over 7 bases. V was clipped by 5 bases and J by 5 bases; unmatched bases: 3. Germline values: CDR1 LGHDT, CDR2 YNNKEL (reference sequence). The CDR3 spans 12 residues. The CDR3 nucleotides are TGTGCCAGCAGCGACAGGGTACACGAGCAGTACTTC. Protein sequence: CASSDRVHEQYF.

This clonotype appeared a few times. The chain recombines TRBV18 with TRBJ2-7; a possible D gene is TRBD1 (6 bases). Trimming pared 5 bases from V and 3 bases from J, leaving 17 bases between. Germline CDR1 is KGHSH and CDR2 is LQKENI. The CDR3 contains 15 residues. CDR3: CASSYTTGADYEQYF. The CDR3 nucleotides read TGTGCCAGCTCATACACGACAGGCGCAGACTACGAGCAGTACTTC.

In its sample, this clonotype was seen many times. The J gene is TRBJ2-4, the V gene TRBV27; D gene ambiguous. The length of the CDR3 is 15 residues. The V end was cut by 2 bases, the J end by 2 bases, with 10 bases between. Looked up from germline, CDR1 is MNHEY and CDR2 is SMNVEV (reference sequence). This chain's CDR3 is CASSLVGYTKNIQYF. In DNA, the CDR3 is TGTGCCAGCAGTTTAGTGGGTTATACCAAAAACATTCAGTACTTC.

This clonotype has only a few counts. The CDR3 protein is CASSRREDSNYGYTF. CDR3 in DNA: TGTGCCAGCAGTAGGCGGGAGGACAGTAACTATGGCTACACCTTC. The rearrangement uses TRBV9 and TRBJ1-2, with TRBD1 as a possible D gene (6 bases). In germline, CDR1 is SGDLS, CDR2 YYNGEE. The V and J ends lost 5 bases and 1 base respectively, with 15 bases between them. The CDR3 loop spans 15 amino acids.

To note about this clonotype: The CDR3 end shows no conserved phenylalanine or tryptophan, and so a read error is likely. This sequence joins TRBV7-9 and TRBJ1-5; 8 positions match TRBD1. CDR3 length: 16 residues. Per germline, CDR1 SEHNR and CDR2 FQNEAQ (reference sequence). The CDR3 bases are TGCGCCAGCAGCCCGTCCCGGGACAGGTACACCTCGCCCCAGCATTTA. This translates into CASSPSRDRYTSPQHL.

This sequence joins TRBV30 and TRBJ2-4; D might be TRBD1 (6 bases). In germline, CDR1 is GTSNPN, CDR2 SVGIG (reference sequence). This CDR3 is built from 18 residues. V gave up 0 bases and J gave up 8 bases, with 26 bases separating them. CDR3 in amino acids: CAWSVFPGQGLVSDIQYF. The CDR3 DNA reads TGTGCCTGGAGTGTATTTCCCGGGCAGGGGCTGGTTTCGGACATTCAGTACTTC.

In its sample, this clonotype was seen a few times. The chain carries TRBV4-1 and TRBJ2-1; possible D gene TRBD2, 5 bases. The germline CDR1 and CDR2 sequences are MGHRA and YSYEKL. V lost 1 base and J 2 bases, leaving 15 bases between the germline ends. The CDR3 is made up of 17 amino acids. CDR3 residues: CASSQVQGGPPYNEQFF. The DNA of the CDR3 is TGCGCCAGCAGCCAAGTCCAAGGAGGTCCGCCCTACAATGAGCAGTTCTTC.

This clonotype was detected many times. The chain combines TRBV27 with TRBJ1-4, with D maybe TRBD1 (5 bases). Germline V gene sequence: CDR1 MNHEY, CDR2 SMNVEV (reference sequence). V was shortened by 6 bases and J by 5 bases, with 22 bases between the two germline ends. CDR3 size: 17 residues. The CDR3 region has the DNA TGTGCCAGCAGCCACCTGGGGGTCAGCTTATCGAATGAAAAACTGTTTTTT. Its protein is CASSHLGVSLSNEKLFF. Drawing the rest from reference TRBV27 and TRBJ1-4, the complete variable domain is EAQVTQNPRYLITVTGKKLTVTCSQNMNHEYMSWYRQDPGLGLRQIYYSMNVEVTDKGDVPEGYKVSRKEKRNFPLILESPSPNQTSLYFCASSHLGVSLSNEKLFFGSGTQLSVL.

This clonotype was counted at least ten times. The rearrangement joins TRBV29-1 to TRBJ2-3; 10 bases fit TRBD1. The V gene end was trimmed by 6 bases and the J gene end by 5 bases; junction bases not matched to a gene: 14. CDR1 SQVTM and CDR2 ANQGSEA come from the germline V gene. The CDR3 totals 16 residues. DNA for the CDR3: TGCAGCGTGGAGCACGGGACAGGGGTTTTTCGAGATACGCAGTATTTT. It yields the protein CSVEHGTGVFRDTQYF.

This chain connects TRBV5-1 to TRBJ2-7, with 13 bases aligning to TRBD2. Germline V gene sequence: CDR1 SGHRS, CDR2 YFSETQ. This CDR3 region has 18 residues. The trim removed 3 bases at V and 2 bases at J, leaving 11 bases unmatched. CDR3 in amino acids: CASSSGLAGTRGAYEQYF. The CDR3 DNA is TGCGCCAGCAGCTCGGGACTAGCGGGAACCCGTGGCGCCTACGAGCAGTACTTC.

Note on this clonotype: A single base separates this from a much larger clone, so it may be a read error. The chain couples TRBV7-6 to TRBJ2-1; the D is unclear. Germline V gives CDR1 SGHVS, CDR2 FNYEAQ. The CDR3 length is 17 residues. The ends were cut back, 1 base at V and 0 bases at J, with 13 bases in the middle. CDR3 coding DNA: TGTGCCAGCAGCTTAGGTACTACCTGGAACTCCTACAATGAGCAGTTCTTC. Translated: CASSLGTTWNSYNEQFF. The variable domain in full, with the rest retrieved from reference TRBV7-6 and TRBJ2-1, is GAGVSQSPRYKVTKRGQDVALRCDPISGHVSLYWYRQALGQGPEFLTYFNYEAQQDKSGLPNDRFSAERPEGSISTLTIQRTEQRDSAMYRCASSLGTTWNSYNEQFFGPGTRLTVL.

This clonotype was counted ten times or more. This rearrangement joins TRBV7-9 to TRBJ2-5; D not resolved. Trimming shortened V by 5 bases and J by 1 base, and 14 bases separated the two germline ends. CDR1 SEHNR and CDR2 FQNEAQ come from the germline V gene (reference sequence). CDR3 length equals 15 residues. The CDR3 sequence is CASSPGSGPQETQYF. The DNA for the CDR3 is TGTGCCAGCAGCCCGGGCTCAGGACCCCAAGAGACCCAGTACTTC.

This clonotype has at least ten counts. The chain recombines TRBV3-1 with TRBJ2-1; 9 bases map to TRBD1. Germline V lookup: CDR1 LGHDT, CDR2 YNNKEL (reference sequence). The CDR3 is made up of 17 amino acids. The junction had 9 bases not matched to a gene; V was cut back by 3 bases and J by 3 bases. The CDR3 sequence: CASSQDTGTGYYNEQFF. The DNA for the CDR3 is TGTGCCAGCAGCCAGGATACCGGGACAGGGTACTACAATGAGCAGTTCTTC.

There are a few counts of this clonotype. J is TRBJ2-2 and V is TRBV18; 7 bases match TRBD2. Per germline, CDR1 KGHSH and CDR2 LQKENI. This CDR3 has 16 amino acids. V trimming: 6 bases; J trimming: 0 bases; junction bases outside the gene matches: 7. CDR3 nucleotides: TGTGCCAGCTCCCCTAGCGGAACAACGAACACCGGGGAGCTGTTTTTT. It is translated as CASSPSGTTNTGELFF.

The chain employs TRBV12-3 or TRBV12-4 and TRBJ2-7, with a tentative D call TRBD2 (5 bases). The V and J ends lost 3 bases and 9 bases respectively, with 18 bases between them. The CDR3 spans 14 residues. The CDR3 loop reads CASSLASEGFGQYF. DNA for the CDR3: TGTGCCAGCAGTTTGGCGTCTGAGGGCTTTGGGCAGTACTTC.

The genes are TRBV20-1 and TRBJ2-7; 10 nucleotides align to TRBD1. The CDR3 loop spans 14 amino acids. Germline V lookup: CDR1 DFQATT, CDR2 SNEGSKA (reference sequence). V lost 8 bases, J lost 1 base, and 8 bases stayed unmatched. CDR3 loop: CSTPGDRGSYEQYF. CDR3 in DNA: TGCAGTACCCCCGGGGACAGGGGATCCTACGAGCAGTACTTC.

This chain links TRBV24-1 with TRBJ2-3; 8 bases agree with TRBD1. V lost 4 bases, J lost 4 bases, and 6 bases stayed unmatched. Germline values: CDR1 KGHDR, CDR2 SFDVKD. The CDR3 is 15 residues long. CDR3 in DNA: TGTGCCACCAGTGACGGACAGGGTTTTGCAGATACGCAGTATTTT. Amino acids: CATSDGQGFADTQYF.

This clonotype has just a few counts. For the CDR3, the DNA is TGCAGTGCTAGGGGACTAGCGGGAGGTGGGGAGACCCAGTACTTC. Protein: CSARGLAGGGETQYF. The chain recombines TRBV20-1 with TRBJ2-5, with 15 nucleotides matching TRBD2. J lost 5 bases, V lost 3 bases, and 4 bases had no gene match. Germline-derived CDR1 and CDR2 are DFQATT and SNEGSKA (reference sequence). CDR3 length: 15 residues.

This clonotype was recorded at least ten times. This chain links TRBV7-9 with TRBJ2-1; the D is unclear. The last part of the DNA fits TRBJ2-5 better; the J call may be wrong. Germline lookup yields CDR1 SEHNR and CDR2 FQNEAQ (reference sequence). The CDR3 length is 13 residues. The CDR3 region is CASSKVSGETQYF. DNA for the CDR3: TGTGCCAGCAGTAAGGTATCCGGGGAGACCCAGTACTTC.